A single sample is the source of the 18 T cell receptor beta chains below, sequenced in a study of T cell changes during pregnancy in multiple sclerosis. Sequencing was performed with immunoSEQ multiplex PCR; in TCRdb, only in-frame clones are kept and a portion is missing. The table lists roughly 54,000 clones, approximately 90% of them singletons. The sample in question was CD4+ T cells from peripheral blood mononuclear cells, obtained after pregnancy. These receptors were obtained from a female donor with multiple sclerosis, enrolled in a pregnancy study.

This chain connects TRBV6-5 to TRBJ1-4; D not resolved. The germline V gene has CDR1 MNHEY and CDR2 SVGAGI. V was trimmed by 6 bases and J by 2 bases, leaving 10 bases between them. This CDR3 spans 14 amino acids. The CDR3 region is CASRRGWTNEKLFF. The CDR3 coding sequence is TGTGCCAGCAGGCGGGGATGGACTAATGAAAAACTGTTTTTT.

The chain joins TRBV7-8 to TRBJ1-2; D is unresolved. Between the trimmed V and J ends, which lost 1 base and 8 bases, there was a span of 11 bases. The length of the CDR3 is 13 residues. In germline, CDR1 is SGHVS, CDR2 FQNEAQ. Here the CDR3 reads CASSLVRGSGYTF. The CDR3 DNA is TGTGCCAGCAGCTTAGTACGAGGAAGCGGCTACACCTTC.

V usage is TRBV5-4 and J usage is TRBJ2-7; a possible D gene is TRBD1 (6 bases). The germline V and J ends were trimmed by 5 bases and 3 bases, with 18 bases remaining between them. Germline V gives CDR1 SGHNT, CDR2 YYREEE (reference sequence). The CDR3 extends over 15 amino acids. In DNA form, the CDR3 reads TGTGCCAGCAGTCATGACAGGCCGAAAAACTACGAGCAGTACTTC. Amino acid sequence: CASSHDRPKNYEQYF.

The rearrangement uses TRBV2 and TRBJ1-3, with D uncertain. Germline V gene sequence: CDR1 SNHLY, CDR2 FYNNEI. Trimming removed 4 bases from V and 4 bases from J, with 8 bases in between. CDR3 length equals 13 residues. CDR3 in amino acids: CASSATEGNTIYF. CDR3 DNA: TGTGCCAGCAGTGCCACAGAAGGAAACACCATATATTTT.

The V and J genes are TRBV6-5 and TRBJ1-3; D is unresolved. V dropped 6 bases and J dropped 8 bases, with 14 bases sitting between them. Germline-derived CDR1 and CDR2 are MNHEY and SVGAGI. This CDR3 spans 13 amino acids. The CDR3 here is CASRREDWDTIYF. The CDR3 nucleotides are TGTGCCAGCAGGAGGGAGGATTGGGACACCATATATTTT.

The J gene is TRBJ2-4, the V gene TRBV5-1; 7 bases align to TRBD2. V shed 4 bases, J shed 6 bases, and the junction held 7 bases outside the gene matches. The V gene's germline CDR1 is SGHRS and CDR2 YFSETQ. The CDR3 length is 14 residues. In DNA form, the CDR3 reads TGCGCCAGCAGCCCCGGACTAGTAGGAAACATTCAGTACTTC. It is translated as CASSPGLVGNIQYF.

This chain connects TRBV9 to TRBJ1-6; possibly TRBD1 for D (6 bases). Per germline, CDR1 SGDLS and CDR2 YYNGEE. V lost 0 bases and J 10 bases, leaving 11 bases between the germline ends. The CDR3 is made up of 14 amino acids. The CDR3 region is CASSVAQGQSPLHF. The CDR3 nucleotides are TGTGCCAGCAGCGTAGCACAGGGACAATCACCCCTCCACTTT.

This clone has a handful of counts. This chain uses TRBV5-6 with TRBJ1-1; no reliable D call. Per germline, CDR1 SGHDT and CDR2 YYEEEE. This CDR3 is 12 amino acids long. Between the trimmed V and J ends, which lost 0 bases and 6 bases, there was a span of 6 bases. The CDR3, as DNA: TGTGCCAGCAGCTTGGGGCTTTCTGAAGCTTTCTTT. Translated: CASSLGLSEAFF.

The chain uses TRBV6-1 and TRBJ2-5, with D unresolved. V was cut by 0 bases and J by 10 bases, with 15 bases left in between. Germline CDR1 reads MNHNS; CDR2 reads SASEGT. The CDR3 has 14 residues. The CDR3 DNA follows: TGTGCCAGCAGTGAAGCCCGTTCGTCCCCCGTCCAGTACTTC. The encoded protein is CASSEARSSPVQYF.

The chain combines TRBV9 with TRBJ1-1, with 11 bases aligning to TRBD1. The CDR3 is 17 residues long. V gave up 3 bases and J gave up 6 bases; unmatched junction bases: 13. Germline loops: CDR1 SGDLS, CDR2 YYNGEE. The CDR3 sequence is CASSAYGQGAMGAEAFF. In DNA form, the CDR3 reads TGTGCCAGCAGCGCCTATGGACAGGGGGCGATGGGGGCTGAAGCTTTCTTT.

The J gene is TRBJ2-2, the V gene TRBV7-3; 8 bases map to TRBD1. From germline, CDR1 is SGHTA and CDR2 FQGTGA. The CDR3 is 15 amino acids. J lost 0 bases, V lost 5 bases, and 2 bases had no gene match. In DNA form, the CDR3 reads TGTGCCAGCAGCCTGGACAGGGCGAACACCGGGGAGCTGTTTTTT. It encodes CASSLDRANTGELFF.

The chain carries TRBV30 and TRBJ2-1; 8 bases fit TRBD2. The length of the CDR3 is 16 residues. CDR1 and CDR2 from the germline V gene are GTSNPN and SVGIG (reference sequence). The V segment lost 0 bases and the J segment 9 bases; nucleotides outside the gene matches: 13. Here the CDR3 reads CAWSVREGLGSREQFF. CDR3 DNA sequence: TGTGCCTGGAGTGTACGGGAGGGGTTGGGGTCGCGTGAGCAGTTCTTC. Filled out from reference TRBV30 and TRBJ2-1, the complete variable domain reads SQTIHQWPATLVQPVGSPLSLECTVEGTSNPNLYWYRQAAGRGLQLLFYSVGIGQISSEVPQNLSASRPQDRQFILSSKKLLLSDSGFYLCAWSVREGLGSREQFFGPGTRLTVL.

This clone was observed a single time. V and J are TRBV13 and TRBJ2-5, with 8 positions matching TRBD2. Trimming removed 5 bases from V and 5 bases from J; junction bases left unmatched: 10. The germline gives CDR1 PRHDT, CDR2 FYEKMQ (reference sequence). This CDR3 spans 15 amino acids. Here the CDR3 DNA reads TGTGCCAGCAGCCGCGCCGGGACTAGGGTTGAGACCCAGTACTTC. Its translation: CASSRAGTRVETQYF.

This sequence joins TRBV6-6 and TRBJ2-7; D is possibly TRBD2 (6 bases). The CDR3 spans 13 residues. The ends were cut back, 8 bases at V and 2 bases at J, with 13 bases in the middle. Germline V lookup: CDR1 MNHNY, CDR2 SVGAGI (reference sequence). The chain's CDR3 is CASGGWTAYEQYF. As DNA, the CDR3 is TGTGCCAGCGGGGGGTGGACCGCCTACGAGCAGTACTTC.

CDR3 DNA sequence: TGTGCCAGCAGCCCCCGGGGAGCGGGGGTTCTAGGTCCCGGGGAGCTGTTTTTT. This translates into CASSPRGAGVLGPGELFF. The chain uses TRBV7-3 and TRBJ2-2, with 8 bases that match TRBD2. The junction had 17 bases not matched to a gene; V was cut back by 5 bases and J by 6 bases. Germline CDR1 SGHTA, CDR2 FQGTGA. The CDR3 is made up of 18 amino acids. The complete variable domain, with remaining parts taken from reference TRBV7-3 and TRBJ2-2, reads GAGVSQTPSNKVTEKGKYVELRCDPISGHTALYWYRQSLGQGPEFLIYFQGTGAADDSGLPNDRFFAVRPEGSVSTLKIQRTERGDSAVYLCASSPRGAGVLGPGELFFGEGSRLTVL.

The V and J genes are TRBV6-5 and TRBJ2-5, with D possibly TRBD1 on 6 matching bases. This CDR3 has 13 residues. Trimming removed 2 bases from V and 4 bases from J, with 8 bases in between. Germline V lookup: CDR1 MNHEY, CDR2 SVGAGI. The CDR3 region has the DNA TGTGCCAGCAGTTACCGCAGGGGAGAGACCCAGTACTTC. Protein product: CASSYRRGETQYF.

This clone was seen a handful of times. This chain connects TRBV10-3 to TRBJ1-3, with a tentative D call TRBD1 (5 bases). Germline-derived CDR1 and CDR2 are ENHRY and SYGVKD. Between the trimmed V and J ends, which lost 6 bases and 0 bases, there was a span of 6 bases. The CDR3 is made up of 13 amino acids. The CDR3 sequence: CAIRDSSGNTIYF. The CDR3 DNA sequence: TGTGCCATCAGAGACAGCTCTGGAAACACCATATATTTT.

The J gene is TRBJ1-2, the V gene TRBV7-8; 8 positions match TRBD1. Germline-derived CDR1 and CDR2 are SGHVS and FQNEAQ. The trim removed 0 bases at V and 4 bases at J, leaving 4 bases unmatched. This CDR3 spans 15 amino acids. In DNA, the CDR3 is TGTGCCAGCAGCTTAGCCCGACAGGGGACCTATGGCTACACCTTC. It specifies CASSLARQGTYGYTF. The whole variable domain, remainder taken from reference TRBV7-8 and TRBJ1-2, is GAGVSQSPRYKVAKRGQDVALRCDPISGHVSLFWYQQALGQGPEFLTYFQNEAQLDKSGLPSDRFFAERPEGSVSTLKIQRTQQEDSAVYLCASSLARQGTYGYTFGSGTRLTVV.